This TCR beta chain comes out of a study of identical twins. For this clonotype: Its specificity is unknown.

Each cDNA held unique molecular identifiers, and template switching gave it a universal primer site. TCRdb ran MiXCR on the 5' RACE reads and lists one entry per CDR3 protein. The repertoire holds a few hundred thousand distinct CDR3 sequences, around 18% seen once, with roughly 12% in the top ten. Whole-study findings and limits: Excess low generation probability was seen in twin-shared out-of-frame alpha sequences.

The clonotype comes from a man in his fifties in good health. Sequenced sample: naive T cells sorted from blood.

CDR3 loop: CASSKDRVYEQYF. DNA for the CDR3: TGTGCCAGCAGCAAGGACAGGGTTTACGAGCAGTACTTC. The V call is TRBV7-2, the J call TRBJ2-7; 8 bases fit TRBD1. The CDR3 runs to 13 residues. J lost 4 bases, V lost 5 bases, and 4 bases had no gene match. CDR1 is SGHTA and CDR2 is FQGNSA in the germline V gene.